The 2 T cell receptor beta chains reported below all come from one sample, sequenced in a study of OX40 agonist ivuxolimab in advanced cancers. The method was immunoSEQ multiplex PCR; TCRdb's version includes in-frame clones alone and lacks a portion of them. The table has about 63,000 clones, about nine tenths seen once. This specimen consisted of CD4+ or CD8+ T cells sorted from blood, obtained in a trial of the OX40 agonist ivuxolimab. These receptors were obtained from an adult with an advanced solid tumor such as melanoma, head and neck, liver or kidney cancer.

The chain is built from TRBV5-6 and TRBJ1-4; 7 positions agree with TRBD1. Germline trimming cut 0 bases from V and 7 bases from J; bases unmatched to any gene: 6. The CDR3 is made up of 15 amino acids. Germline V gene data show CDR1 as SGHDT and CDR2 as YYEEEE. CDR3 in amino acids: CASSLAGTVSEKLFF. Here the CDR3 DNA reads TGTGCCAGCAGCTTGGCCGGGACAGTGAGTGAAAAACTGTTTTTT.

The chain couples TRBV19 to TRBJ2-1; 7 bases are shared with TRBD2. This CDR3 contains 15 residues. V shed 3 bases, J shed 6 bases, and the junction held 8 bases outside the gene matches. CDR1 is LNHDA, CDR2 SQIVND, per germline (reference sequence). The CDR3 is CASSMRRERGNEQFF. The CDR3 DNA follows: TGTGCCAGTAGTATGAGGCGGGAGCGGGGCAATGAGCAGTTCTTC.